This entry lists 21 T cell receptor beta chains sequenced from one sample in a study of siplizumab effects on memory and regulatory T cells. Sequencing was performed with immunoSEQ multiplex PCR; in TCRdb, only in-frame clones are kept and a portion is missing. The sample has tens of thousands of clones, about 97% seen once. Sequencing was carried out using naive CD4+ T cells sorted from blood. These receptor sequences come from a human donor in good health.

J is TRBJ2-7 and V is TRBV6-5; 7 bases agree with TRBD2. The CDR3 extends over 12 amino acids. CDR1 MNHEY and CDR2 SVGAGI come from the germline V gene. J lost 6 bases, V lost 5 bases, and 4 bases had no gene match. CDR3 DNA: TGTGCCAGCAGTCGTACTAGCGCCGAGCAGTACTTC. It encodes CASSRTSAEQYF.

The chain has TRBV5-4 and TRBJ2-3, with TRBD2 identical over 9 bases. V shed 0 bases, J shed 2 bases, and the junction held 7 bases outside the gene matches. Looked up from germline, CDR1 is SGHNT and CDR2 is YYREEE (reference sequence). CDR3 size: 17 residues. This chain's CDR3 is CASSLATLAGFTDTQYF. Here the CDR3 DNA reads TGTGCCAGCAGCTTGGCGACCCTAGCGGGGTTCACAGATACGCAGTATTTT.

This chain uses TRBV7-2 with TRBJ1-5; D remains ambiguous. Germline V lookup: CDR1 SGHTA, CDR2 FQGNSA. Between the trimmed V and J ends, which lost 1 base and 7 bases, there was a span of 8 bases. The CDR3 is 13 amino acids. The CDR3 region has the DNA TGTGCCAGCAGCTTAGGAGGTTCCCAGCCCCAGCATTTT. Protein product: CASSLGGSQPQHF.

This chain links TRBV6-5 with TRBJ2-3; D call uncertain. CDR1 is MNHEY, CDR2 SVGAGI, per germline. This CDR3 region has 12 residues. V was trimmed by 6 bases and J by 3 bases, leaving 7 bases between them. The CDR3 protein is CASSPGTDTQYF. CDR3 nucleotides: TGTGCCAGCAGCCCCGGTACAGATACGCAGTATTTT.

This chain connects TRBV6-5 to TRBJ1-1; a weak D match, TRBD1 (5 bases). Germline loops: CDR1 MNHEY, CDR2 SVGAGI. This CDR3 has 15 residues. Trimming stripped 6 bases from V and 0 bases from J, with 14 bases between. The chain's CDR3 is CASSRGTAMNTEAFF. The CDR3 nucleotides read TGTGCCAGCAGCCGAGGGACGGCCATGAACACTGAAGCTTTCTTT.

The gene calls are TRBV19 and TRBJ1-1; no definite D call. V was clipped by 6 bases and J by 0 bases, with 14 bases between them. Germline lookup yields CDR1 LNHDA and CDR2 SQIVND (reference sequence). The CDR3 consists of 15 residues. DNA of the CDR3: TGTGCCAGTAGCCTTATCTTGGTCATGAACACTGAAGCTTTCTTT. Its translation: CASSLILVMNTEAFF.

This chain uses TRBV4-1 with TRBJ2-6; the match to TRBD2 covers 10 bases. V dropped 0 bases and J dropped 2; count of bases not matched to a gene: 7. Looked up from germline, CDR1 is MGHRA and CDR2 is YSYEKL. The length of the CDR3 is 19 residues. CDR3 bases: TGCGCCAGCAGCCAAGATCTAGCGGGAGTCAGGGCTGGGGCCAACGTCCTGACTTTC. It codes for CASSQDLAGVRAGANVLTF.

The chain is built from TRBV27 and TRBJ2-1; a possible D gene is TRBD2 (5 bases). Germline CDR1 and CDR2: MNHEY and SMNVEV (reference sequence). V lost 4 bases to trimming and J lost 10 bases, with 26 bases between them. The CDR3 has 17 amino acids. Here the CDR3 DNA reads TGTGCCAGCAGTTCACAAACCCCGAGCCTAGCTACGGGGGAGCAGTTCTTC. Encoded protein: CASSSQTPSLATGEQFF.

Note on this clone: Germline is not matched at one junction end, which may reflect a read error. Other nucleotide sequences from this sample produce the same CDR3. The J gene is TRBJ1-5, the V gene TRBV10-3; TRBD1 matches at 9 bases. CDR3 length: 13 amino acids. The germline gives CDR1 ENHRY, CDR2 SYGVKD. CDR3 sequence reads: CAISDRGNQPQHF. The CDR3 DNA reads TGCGCCATCAGTGACAGGGGGAACCAGCCCCAGCATTTT.

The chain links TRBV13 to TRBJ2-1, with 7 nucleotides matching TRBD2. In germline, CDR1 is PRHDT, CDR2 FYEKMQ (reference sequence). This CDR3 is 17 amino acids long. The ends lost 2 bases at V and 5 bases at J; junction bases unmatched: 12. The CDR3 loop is CASSLPLPGLKNNEQFF. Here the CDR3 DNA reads TGTGCCAGCAGCTTACCCCTACCGGGACTAAAAAACAATGAGCAGTTCTTC.

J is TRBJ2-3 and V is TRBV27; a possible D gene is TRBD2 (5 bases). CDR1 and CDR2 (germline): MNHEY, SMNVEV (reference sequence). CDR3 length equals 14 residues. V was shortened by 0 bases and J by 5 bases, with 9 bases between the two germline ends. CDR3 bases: TGTGCCAGCAGTTTATCGAATCGGGGAGATACGCAGTATTTT. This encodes CASSLSNRGDTQYF.

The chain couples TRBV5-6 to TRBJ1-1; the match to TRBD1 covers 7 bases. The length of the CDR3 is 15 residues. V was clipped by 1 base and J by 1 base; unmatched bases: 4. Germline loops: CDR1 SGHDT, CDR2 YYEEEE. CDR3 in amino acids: CASSLTGEPNTEAFF. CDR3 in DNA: TGTGCCAGCAGCTTGACAGGGGAACCGAACACTGAAGCTTTCTTT. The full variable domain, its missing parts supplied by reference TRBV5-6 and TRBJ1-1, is DAGVTQSPTHLIKTRGQQVTLRCSPKSGHDTVSWYQQALGQGPQFIFQYYEEEERQRGNFPDRFSGHQFPNYSSELNVNALLLGDSALYLCASSLTGEPNTEAFFGQGTRLTVV.

In nucleotides, the CDR3 is TGTGCCAGCAGCTTGCGCACAGGGTACGAGCAGTACTTC. This codes for CASSLRTGYEQYF. The chain links TRBV11-3 to TRBJ2-7, with a possible D match to TRBD1 (6 bases). Between the trimmed V and J ends, which lost 3 bases and 4 bases, there was a span of 10 bases. The CDR3 is 13 amino acids. CDR1 is SGHNT, CDR2 YENEEA, per germline.

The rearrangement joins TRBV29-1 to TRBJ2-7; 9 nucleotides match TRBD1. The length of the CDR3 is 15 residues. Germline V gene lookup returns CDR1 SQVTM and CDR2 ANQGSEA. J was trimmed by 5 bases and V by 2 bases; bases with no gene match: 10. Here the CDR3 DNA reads TGCAGCGTTGAAACCCGGGACAGGGTAGGGGACGAGCAGTACTTC. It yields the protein CSVETRDRVGDEQYF.

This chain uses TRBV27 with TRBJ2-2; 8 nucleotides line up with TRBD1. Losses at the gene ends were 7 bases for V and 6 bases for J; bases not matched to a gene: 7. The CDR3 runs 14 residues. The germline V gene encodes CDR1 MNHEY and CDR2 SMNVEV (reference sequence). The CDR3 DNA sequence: TGTGCCAGCAATGGCCAGGGGGCCTCCGGGGAGCTGTTTTTT. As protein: CASNGQGASGELFF.

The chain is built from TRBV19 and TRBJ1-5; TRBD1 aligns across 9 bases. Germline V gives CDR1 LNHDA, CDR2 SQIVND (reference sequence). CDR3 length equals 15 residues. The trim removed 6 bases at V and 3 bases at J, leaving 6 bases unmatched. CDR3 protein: CASSGGQGPNQPQHF. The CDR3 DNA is TGTGCCAGTAGCGGGGGACAGGGCCCCAATCAGCCCCAGCATTTT.

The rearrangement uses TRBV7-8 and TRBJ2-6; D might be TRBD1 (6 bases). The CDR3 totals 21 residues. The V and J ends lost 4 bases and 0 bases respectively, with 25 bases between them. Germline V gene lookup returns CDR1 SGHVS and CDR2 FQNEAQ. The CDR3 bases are TGTGCCAGCAGCTCTTTTACCTGGACAGCCTCACCCCTCTCTGGGGCCAACGTCCTGACTTTC. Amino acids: CASSSFTWTASPLSGANVLTF.

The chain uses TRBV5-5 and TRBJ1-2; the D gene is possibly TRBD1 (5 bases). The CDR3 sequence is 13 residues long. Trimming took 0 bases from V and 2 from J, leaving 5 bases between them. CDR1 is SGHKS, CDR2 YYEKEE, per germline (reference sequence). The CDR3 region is CASSLDRNYGYTF. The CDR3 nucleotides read TGTGCCAGCAGCTTGGACAGGAACTATGGCTACACCTTC.

DNA of the CDR3: TGTGCCATCAGTGCACTAGCGGATAATGAGCAGTTCTTC. It yields the protein CAISALADNEQFF. The rearrangement uses TRBV10-3 and TRBJ2-1; 8 positions match TRBD2. The CDR3 extends over 13 amino acids. The trim removed 4 bases at V and 7 bases at J, leaving 3 bases unmatched. Germline values: CDR1 ENHRY, CDR2 SYGVKD.

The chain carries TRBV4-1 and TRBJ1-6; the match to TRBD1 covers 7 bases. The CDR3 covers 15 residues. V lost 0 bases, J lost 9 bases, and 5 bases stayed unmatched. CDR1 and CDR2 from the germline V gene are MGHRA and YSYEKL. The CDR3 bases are TGCGCCAGCAGCCAAGATTCCAGGGGGACTTCACCCCTCCACTTT. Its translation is CASSQDSRGTSPLHF.

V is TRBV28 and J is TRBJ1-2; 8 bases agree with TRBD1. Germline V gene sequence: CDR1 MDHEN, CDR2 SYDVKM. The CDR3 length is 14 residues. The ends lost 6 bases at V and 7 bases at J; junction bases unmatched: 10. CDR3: CASRAGGGVGGYTF. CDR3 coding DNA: TGTGCCAGCAGGGCAGGGGGCGGAGTAGGTGGCTACACCTTC.